This TCR beta chain was identified during a study of blood T cells in healthy people across ages. The junction had 5 bases not matched to a gene; V was cut back by 4 bases and J by 2 bases. Germline CDR1 reads MNHEY; CDR2 reads SMNVEV (reference sequence). This CDR3 comprises 15 residues. The second PCR ran roughly 6 to 11 cycles with a sample-barcoded 5' primer and J-beta primers. TCRdb redid the calling of the 5' RACE reads with MiXCR, one entry per CDR3 protein. Counted here are about 1.5 million distinct CDR3 sequences, 42% occurring once; the ten biggest clones make up under 5%. What was sequenced was blood. This clonotype was sampled from a young woman in good health. This chain joins TRBV27 and TRBJ2-3; 8 bases fit TRBD2. DNA for the CDR3: TGTGCCAGCAGTTCCTCGACTAGCGTCACAGATACGCAGTATTTT. Its translation is CASSSSTSVTDTQYF.